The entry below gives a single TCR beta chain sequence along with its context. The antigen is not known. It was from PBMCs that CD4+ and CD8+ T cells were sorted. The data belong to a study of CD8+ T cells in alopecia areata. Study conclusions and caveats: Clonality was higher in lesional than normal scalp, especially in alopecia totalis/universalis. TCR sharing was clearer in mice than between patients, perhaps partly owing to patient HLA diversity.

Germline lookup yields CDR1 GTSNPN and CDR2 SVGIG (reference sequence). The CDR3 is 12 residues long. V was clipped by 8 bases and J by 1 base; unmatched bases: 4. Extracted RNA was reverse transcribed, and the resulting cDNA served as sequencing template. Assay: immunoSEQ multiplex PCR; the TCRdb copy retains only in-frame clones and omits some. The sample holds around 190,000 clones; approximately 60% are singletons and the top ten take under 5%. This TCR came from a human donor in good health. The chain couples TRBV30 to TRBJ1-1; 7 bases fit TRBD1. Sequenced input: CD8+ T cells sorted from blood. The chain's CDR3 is CAGGTANTEAFF. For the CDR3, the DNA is TGTGCCGGGGGGACAGCGAACACTGAAGCTTTCTTT. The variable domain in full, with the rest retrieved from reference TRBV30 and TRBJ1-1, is SQTIHQWPATLVQPVGSPLSLECTVEGTSNPNLYWYRQAAGRGLQLLFYSVGIGQISSEVPQNLSASRPQDRQFILSSKKLLLSDSGFYLCAGGTANTEAFFGQGTRLTVV.